The entry below describes one TCR beta chain. The antigen is not known. The data stem from a study of cytomegalovirus exposure and HLA in healthy donors. Germline values: CDR1 SGHVS, CDR2 FQNEAQ. The length of the CDR3 is 16 residues. With V trimmed by 6 bases and J by 4 bases, 12 bases remained unmatched. Data came from immunoSEQ multiplex PCR; TCRdb stores just in-frame clones and leaves some out. The data show fewer than 95,000 clones, roughly 92% seen once. The study, taken as a whole, reports: According to the study, 180 or so TCR beta chains were cytomegalovirus-associated. Subsequent analysis of the 100 to 150 validation repertoires found a tendency for first-cohort TCR clusters to co-occur.

The chain couples TRBV7-8 to TRBJ1-3; TRBD1 matches at 7 bases. The sample consisted of PBMCs. This TCR derives from a woman aged 18-30 years in good health and CMV-seronegative. CDR3 loop: CASSPKRTGVGNTIYF. The CDR3 nucleotides are TGTGCCAGCAGTCCGAAACGGACAGGCGTCGGAAACACCATATATTTT.